Each of the 10 T cell receptor beta chains below was sequenced from the same sample in a study of T cell changes during pregnancy in multiple sclerosis. TCRdb keeps only in-frame clones here, not all; method: immunoSEQ multiplex PCR. The sample lists some 56,000 clones, more than 85% seen once, with 2.8% in the top ten. Sample: peripheral blood, taken in the third trimester of pregnancy. All receptors derive from a female donor in good health, enrolled as a control in a pregnancy study.

This rearrangement joins TRBV5-1 to TRBJ1-2, with TRBD1 matching 10 bases. V gave up 0 bases and J gave up 3 bases; unmatched junction bases: 8. There are 17 residues in the CDR3. In germline, CDR1 is SGHRS, CDR2 YFSETQ. The CDR3 sequence is CASSLDPGQGSDYGYTF. In DNA, the CDR3 is TGCGCCAGCAGCTTGGATCCGGGACAGGGGTCCGACTATGGCTACACCTTC.

The chain couples TRBV19 to TRBJ2-3; 7 bases line up with TRBD1. This CDR3 is built from 13 residues. Germline CDR1 and CDR2: LNHDA and SQIVND (reference sequence). V was pared by 7 bases and J by 6 bases, with 7 bases of the junction left unmatched. CDR3 sequence (DNA): TGTGCCAGTAAACAGGGGAATCGGGATACGCAGTATTTT. Its translation is CASKQGNRDTQYF.

The rearrangement links TRBV5-1 to TRBJ2-7; TRBD1 agrees at 7 bases. Germline CDR1 SGHRS, CDR2 YFSETQ. The length of the CDR3 is 21 residues. The J segment lost 3 bases and the V segment lost 3 bases, leaving 27 bases of the junction unmatched. The CDR3 coding sequence is TGCGCCAGCAGCTCGAATCTCCGGGACAGAGATTCAGGTTCCCTGCGCTACGAGCAGTACTTC. Translated: CASSSNLRDRDSGSLRYEQYF.

This chain links TRBV4-2 with TRBJ1-2, with D hard to call. This CDR3 spans 16 amino acids. V shed 0 bases and J shed 7 bases, with 18 bases lying between them. Per the germline V gene, CDR1 is LGHNA and CDR2 is YNFKEQ. The CDR3 here is CASSQDQSRPRGGYTF. The CDR3, as DNA: TGTGCCAGCAGCCAAGATCAGTCTCGACCCCGGGGTGGCTACACCTTC.

This clone was counted once. The rearrangement uses TRBV4-3 and TRBJ2-2; possible D gene TRBD1, 7 bases. V lost 4 bases to trimming and J lost 4 bases, with 16 bases between them. The CDR3 length is 16 residues. CDR1 and CDR2 (germline): LGHNA, YSLEER. The CDR3 nucleotides are TGCGCCAGCAGCCTCGACAGGGACTTGGGCACCGGGGAGCTGTTTTTT. As protein: CASSLDRDLGTGELFF.

Only a few counts were recorded for this clone. This chain links TRBV28 with TRBJ1-4; D is possibly TRBD1 (5 bases). The V gene lost 0 bases and the J gene lost 12 bases, with 11 bases spanning the gap. The CDR3 contains 13 residues. Germline-derived CDR1 and CDR2 are MDHEN and SYDVKM. The CDR3 loop reads CASSLWDGGELFF. The CDR3 nucleotides read TGTGCCAGCAGTTTATGGGACGGGGGGGAACTGTTTTTT.

The rearrangement links TRBV6-1 to TRBJ2-7; 11 positions agree with TRBD2. Germline V lookup: CDR1 MNHNS, CDR2 SASEGT. The V gene end was trimmed by 2 bases and the J gene end by 3 bases; junction bases not matched to a gene: 3. The CDR3 spans 15 residues. CDR3 protein: CASSEHLAGGYEQYF. DNA of the CDR3: TGTGCCAGCAGTGAACACCTAGCGGGAGGCTACGAGCAGTACTTC.

The V call is TRBV7-9, the J call TRBJ2-2; D might be TRBD2 (5 bases). The CDR3 runs to 15 residues. Trimming removed 2 bases at V and 6 bases at J, with 13 bases between. Germline CDR1 reads SEHNR; CDR2 reads FQNEAQ (reference sequence). The CDR3 region is CASSLYRDEPGELFF. In nucleotides, the CDR3 is TGTGCCAGCAGCTTATACCGGGATGAACCCGGGGAGCTGTTTTTT.

This clone has just a few counts. V is TRBV9 and J is TRBJ1-1, with a possible D match to TRBD1 (5 bases). CDR1 and CDR2 from the germline V gene are SGDLS and YYNGEE. The CDR3 consists of 13 residues. Deletions cut 2 bases from V and 4 bases from J, with 9 bases between. CDR3 DNA: TGTGCCAGCAGCGTTAATACAGGCACTGAAGCTTTCTTT. Translated: CASSVNTGTEAFF.

The chain has TRBV9 and TRBJ2-7; 10 bases are shared with TRBD2. The junction had 8 bases not matched to a gene; V was cut back by 3 bases and J by 5 bases. From germline, CDR1 is SGDLS and CDR2 YYNGEE. The CDR3 totals 15 residues. The CDR3 region is CASSGGAGGFHEQYF. The CDR3 DNA reads TGTGCCAGCAGCGGGGGAGCGGGAGGGTTCCACGAGCAGTACTTC.